What follows describes a single TCR beta chain. The antigen is undetermined. Deep was the level at which the assay was run. Clones were read by immunoSEQ multiplex PCR, and TCRdb kept only the in-frame ones, dropping some. The sample records approximately 1.5 million clones, around 98.5% being singletons. The germline V and J ends were trimmed by 0 bases and 9 bases, with 7 bases remaining between them. This CDR3 comprises 12 residues. Germline V lookup: CDR1 SGDLS, CDR2 YYNGEE. The data originate from a study of shared clonotypes between healthy human individuals. Findings of the study overall: Generation of non-shared clonotypes was less probable than generation of clonotypes shared by all four donors. It was expected that sequencing depth would affect clonotype sharing among donors. Estimated clonotype richness was generally higher in naive than memory subsets.

Sequences were obtained from naive CD4+ T cells sorted from blood. Specified subset: CD45RA+ positively selected. The chain couples TRBV9 to TRBJ2-1; the D gene could be TRBD1 or TRBD2 (5 bases each). The clonotype originates from a man younger than 40 in good health. The DNA for the CDR3 is TGTGCCAGCAGCGTAGTTGGGACTGAGCAGTTCTTC. Translated: CASSVVGTEQFF.